This T cell receptor beta chain comes out of a study of CD8 T cells in Susac syndrome. Random hexamers were used to reverse transcribe roughly 0.5 to 1 ug of RNA. By means of immunoSEQ multiplex PCR, TCR beta CDR3 spanning 54 Vbeta and 13 Jbeta underwent amplification. TCRdb called the immunoSEQ multiplex PCR reads again in MiXCR, with one record for every CDR3 protein. The sample records 73,000 or so distinct CDR3 sequences, about 94% being singletons. The CDR3 has 15 amino acids. Germline loops: CDR1 SSHAT, CDR2 FNYEAQ (reference sequence). In this sample, this clonotype turned up once. Antigen unknown. The junction departs from germline at one end; a sequencing error may be responsible. Broader study findings: As the study acknowledged, the number of individuals who were part of its TCR sequencing and HLA analysis was relatively small.

Sequencing of TCR beta drew on CD8+ and CD4+ T cells from blood. Through negative isolation, CD4+ and CD8+ T cells were obtained, while TEMRA cells were enriched using FACS. The genes are TRBV7-7 and TRBJ2-1; TRBD2 is a possible D gene (5 bases). Sequencing was performed on CD8+ T cells from PBMCs. The origin of this receptor is a human donor with multiple sclerosis. The DNA of the CDR3 is TGTGCTAGCAGCTTAGAGGGCACCTCCTACAATGAGCAGTTCTTC. Translation gives CASSLEGTSYNEQFF. Full variable domain (missing parts from reference TRBV7-7 and TRBJ2-1): GAGVSQSPRYKVTKRGQDVTLRCDPISSHATLYWYQQALGQGPEFLTYFNYEAQPDKSGLPSDRFSAERPEGSISTLTIQRTEQRDSAMYRCASSLEGTSYNEQFFGPGTRLTVL.